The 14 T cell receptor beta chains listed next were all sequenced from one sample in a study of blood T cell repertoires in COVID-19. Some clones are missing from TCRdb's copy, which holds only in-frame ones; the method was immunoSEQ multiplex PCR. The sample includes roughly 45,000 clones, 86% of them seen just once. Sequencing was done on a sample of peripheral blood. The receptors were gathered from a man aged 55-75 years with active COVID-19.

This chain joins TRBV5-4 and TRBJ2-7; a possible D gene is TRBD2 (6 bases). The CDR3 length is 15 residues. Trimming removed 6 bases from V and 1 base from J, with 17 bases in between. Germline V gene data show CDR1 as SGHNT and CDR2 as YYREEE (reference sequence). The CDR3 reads CASTPGSGSSYEQYF. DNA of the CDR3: TGTGCCAGCACCCCCGGGAGCGGGTCGTCCTACGAGCAGTACTTC.

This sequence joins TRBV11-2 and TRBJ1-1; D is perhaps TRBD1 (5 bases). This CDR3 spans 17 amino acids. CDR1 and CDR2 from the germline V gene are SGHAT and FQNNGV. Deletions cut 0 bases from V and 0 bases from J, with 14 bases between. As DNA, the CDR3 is TGTGCCAGCAGCTTAGATACTATCAGCAGGGTGAACACTGAAGCTTTCTTT. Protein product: CASSLDTISRVNTEAFF.

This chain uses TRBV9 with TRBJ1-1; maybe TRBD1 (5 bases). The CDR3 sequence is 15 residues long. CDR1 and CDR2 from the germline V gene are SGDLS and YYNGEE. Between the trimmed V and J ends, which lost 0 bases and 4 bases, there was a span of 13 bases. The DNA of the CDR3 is TGTGCCAGCAGCGTAGGACCGGGGGGTGGCACTGAAGCTTTCTTT. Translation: CASSVGPGGGTEAFF.

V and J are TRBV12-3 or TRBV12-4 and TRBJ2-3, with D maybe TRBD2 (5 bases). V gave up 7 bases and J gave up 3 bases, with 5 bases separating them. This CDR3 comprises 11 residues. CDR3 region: CASIATDTQYF. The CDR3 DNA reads TGTGCCAGCATAGCGACAGATACGCAGTATTTT.

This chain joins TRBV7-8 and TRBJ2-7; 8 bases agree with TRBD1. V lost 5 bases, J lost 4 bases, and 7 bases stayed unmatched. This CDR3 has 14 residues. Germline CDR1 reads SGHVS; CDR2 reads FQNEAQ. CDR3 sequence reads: CASSRQGASYEQYF. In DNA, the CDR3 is TGTGCCAGCAGCCGCCAGGGGGCCTCGTACGAGCAGTACTTC.

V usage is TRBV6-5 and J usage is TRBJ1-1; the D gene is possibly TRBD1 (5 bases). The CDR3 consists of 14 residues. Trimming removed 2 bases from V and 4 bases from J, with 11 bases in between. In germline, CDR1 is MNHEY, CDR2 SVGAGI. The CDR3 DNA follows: TGTGCCAGCAGTTACAAGGGGAGGGTCACTGAAGCTTTCTTT. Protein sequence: CASSYKGRVTEAFF.

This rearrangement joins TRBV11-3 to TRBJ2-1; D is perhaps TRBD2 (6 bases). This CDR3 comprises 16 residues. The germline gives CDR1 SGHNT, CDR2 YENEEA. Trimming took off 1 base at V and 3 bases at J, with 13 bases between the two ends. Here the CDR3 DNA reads TGTGCCAGCAGCTTAGGCCTCATCGGGGGCTACAATGAGCAGTTCTTC. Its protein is CASSLGLIGGYNEQFF.

Here the CDR3 DNA reads TGTGCCAGCTCACCGAGCGGGAGGGAAGAGACCCAGTACTTC. Protein: CASSPSGREETQYF. The chain has TRBV18 and TRBJ2-5; TRBD2 aligns across 10 bases. CDR3 size: 14 residues. Germline loops: CDR1 KGHSH, CDR2 LQKENI. V dropped 3 bases and J dropped 3; count of bases not matched to a gene: 1.

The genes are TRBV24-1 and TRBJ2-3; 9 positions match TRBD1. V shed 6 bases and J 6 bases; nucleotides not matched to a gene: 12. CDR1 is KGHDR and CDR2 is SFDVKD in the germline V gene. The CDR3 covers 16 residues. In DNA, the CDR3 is TGTGCCACCAGTCTTACTACAGGGGGCCGGTCGGATACGCAGTATTTT. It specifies CATSLTTGGRSDTQYF.

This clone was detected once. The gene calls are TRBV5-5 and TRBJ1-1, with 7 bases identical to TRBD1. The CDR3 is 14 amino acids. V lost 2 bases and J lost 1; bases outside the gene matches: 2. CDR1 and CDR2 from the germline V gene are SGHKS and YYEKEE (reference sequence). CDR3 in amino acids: CASSLGGPNTEAFF. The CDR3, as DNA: TGTGCCAGCAGCTTAGGGGGCCCGAACACTGAAGCTTTCTTT.

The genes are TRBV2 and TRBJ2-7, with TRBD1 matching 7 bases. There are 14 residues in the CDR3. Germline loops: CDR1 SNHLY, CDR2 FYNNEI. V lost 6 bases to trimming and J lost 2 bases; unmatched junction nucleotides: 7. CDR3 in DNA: TGTGCCAGCAGGTGGACAGGAGATACCTACGAGCAGTACTTC. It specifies CASRWTGDTYEQYF.

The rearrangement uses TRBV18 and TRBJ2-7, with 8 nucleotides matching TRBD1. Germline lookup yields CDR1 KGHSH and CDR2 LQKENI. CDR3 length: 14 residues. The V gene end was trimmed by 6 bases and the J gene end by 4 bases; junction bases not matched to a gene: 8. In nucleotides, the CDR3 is TGTGCCAGCTCGGAGGACAGGGTGACTTACGAGCAGTACTTC. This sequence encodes CASSEDRVTYEQYF.

For the CDR3, the DNA is TGTGCCAGCAGTTTCAACAGGGCCCGGACCTCTGGGGCCAACGTCCTGACTTTC. Translated, it gives CASSFNRARTSGANVLTF. The V gene is TRBV27, the J gene TRBJ2-6, with a possible D match to TRBD1 (6 bases). The CDR3 extends over 18 amino acids. CDR1 MNHEY and CDR2 SMNVEV come from the germline V gene (reference sequence). The V gene lost 3 bases and the J gene lost 0 bases, with 15 bases spanning the gap.

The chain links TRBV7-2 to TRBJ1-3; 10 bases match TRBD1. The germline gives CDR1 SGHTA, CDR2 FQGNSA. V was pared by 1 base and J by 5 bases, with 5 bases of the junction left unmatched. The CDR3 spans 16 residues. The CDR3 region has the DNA TGTGCCAGCAGCTTAGACCCGGGACAGGGGAGAAACACCATATATTTT. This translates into CASSLDPGQGRNTIYF.